This T cell receptor beta chain appears in the sequencing data of a study of blood T cell repertoires in COVID-19. The overall study: COVID-19 samples from acute and convalescent phases originated in the United States, Italy and Spain. The cDNA or gDNA used as material had been derived from T cells, B-cell-depleted T cells, or PBMCs.

In the original analysis: Amplification with reference gene primers provided the estimates of nucleated cell counts. The assay was immunoSEQ multiplex PCR, and TCRdb's table has in-frame clones only and misses some. V, J and clone size are those of that table, while D and trimming were read from the DNA. The sample has over 350,000 clones, around 88% seen once. The specimen was peripheral blood. This TCR was recovered from a woman under 40 with acute or convalescent COVID-19.

The CDR3: CASSQETGRIGQETQYF. As DNA, the CDR3 is TGTGCCAGCAGCCAAGAGACAGGGCGGATCGGACAAGAGACCCAGTACTTC. The chain combines TRBV3-1 (or the pseudogene TRBV3-2) with TRBJ2-5; 7 bases align to TRBD1. The germline CDR1 and CDR2 sequences are LGHDT and YNNKEL (reference sequence). Germline trimming cut 0 bases from V and 2 bases from J; bases unmatched to any gene: 9. The CDR3 has 17 amino acids.